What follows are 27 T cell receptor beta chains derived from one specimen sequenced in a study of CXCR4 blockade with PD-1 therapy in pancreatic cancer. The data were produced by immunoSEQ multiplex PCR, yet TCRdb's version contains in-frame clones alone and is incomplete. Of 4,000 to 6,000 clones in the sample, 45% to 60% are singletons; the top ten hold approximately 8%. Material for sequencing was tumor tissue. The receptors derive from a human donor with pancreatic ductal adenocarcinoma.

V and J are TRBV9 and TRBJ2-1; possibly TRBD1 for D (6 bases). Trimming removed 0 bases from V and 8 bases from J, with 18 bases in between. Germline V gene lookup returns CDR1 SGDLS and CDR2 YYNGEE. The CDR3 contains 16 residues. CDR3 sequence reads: CASSVAVGAGGDEQFF. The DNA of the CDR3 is TGTGCCAGCAGCGTAGCGGTGGGGGCCGGTGGGGATGAGCAGTTCTTC.

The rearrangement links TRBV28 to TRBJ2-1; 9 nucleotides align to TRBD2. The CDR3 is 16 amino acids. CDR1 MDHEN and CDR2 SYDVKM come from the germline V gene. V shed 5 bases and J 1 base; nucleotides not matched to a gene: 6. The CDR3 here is CASSVPSGGSYNEQFF. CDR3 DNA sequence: TGTGCCAGCAGTGTACCGAGCGGGGGGTCCTACAATGAGCAGTTCTTC.

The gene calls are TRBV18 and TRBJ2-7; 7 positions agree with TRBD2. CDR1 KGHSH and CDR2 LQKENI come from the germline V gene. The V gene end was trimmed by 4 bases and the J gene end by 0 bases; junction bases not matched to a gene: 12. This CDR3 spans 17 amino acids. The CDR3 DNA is TGTGCCAGCTCACTAGGACTAGTGGGAGCCCGCTCCTACGAGCAGTACTTC. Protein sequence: CASSLGLVGARSYEQYF.

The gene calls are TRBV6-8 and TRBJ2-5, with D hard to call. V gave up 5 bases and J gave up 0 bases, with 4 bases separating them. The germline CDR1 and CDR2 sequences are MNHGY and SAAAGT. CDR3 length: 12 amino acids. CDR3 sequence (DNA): TGTGCCAGCAGTGGCTACCAAGAGACCCAGTACTTC. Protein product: CASSGYQETQYF.

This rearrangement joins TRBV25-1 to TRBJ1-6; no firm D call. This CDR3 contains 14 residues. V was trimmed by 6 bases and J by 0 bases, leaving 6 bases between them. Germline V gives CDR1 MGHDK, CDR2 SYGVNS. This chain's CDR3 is CASSVSSYNSPLHF. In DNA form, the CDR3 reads TGTGCCAGCAGCGTGAGCTCCTATAATTCACCCCTCCACTTT.

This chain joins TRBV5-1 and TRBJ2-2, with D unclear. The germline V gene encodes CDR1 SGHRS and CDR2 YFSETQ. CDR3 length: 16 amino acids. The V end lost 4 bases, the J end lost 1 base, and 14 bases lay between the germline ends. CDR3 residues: CASSRRHSLNTGELFF. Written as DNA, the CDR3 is TGCGCCAGCAGCCGCAGACACTCCTTGAACACCGGGGAGCTGTTTTTT.

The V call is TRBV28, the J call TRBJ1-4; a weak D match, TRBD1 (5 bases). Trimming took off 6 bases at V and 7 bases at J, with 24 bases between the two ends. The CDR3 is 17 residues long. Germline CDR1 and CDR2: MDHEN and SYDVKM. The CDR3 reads CASRLPSVRGEIEKLFF. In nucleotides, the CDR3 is TGTGCCAGCAGACTACCCTCCGTGCGGGGGGAAATTGAAAAACTGTTTTTT.

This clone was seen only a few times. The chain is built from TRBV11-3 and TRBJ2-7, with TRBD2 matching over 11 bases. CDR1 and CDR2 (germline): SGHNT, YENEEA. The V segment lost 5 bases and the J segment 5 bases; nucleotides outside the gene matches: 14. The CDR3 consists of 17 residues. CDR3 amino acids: CASSPPGLAGGVNEQYF. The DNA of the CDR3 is TGTGCCAGCAGCCCCCCGGGGCTAGCGGGAGGCGTGAACGAGCAGTACTTC. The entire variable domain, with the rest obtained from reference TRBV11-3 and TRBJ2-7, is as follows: EAGVVQSPRYKIIEKKQPVAFWCNPISGHNTLYWYLQNLGQGPELLIRYENEEAVDDSQLPKDRFSAERLKGVDSTLKIQPAELGDSAVYLCASSPPGLAGGVNEQYFGPGTRLTVT.

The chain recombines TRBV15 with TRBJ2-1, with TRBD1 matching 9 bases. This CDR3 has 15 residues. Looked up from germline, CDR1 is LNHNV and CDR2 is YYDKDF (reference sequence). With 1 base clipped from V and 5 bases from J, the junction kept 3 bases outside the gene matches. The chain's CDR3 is CATSRVGTGNNEQFF. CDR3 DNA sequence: TGTGCCACCAGCAGAGTCGGGACAGGGAACAATGAGCAGTTCTTC.

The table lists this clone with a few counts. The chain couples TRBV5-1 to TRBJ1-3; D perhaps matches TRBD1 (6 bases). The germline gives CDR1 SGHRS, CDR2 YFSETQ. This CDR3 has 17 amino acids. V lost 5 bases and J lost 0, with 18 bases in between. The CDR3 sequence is CASRQDTGRVSGNTIYF. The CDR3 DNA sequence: TGCGCCAGCAGACAGGATACAGGGCGCGTCTCTGGAAACACCATATATTTT.

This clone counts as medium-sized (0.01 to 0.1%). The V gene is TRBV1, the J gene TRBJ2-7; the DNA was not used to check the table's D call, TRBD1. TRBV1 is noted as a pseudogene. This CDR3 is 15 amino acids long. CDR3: CASSQSGTGVAEQYF. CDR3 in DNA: TGCGCCAGCAGCCAATCCGGGACAGGGGTGGCCGAGCAGTACTTC.

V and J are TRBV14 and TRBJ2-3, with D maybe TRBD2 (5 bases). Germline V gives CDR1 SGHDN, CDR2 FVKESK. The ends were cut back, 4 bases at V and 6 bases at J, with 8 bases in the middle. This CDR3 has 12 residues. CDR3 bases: TGTGCCAGCAGCCCGGGGAAGGATACGCAGTATTTT. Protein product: CASSPGKDTQYF.

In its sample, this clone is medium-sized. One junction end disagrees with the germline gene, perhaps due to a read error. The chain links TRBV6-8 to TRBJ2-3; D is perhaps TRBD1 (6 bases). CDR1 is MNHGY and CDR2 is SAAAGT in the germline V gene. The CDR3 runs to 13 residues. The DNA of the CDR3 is TGTGCCATCAGTCCCTTACAGGGTGATACGCAGTATTTT. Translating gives CAISPLQGDTQYF.

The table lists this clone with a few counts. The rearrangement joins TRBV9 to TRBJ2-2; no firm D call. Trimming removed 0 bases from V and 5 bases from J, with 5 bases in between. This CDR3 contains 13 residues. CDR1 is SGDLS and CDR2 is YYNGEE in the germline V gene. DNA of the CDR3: TGTGCCAGCAGCGTAGCTAGGACCGGGGAGCTGTTTTTT. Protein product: CASSVARTGELFF.

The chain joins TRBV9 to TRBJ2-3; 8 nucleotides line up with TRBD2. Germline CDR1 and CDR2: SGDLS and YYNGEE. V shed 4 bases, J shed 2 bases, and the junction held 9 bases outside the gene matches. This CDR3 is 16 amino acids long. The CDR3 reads CASSSRLATNTDTQYF. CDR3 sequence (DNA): TGTGCCAGCAGCTCGCGACTAGCGACTAACACAGATACGCAGTATTTT.

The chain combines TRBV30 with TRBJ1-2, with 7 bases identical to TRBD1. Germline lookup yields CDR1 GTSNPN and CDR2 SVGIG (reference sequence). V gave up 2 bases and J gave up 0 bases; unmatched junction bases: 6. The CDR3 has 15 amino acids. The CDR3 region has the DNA TGTGCCTGGAGTACCGGACAGGTGTCTAACTATGGCTACACCTTC. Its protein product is CAWSTGQVSNYGYTF.

In DNA, the CDR3 is TGTGCCAGCAGCCTTGGACAGGGTTGGGGGAACACTGAAGCTTTCTTT. It is translated as CASSLGQGWGNTEAFF. The V and J genes are TRBV9 and TRBJ1-1; 8 bases are a match to TRBD1. The CDR3 has 16 residues. Germline V gene sequence: CDR1 SGDLS, CDR2 YYNGEE. V was clipped by 4 bases and J by 1 base; unmatched bases: 9.

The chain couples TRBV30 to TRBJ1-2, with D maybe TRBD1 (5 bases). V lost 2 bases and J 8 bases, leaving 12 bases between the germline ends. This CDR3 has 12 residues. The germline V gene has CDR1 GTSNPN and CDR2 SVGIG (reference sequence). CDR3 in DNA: TGTGCCTGGAGTACCGGGACGTGGGGCTACACCTTC. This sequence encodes CAWSTGTWGYTF.

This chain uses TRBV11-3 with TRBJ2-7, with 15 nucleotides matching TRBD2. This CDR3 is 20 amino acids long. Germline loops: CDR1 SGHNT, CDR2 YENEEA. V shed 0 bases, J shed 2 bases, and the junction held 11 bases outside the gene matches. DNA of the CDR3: TGTGCCAGCAGCTTAGATATCGGGACTAGCGGGAGGATCAGTACCTACGAGCAGTACTTC. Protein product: CASSLDIGTSGRISTYEQYF.

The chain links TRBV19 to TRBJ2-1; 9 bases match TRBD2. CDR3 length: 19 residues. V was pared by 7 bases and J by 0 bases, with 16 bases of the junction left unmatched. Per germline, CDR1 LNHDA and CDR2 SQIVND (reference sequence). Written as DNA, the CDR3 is TGTGCCAGTACCCCGTCAGGGAATCTAGCGGGAAACTCCTACAATGAGCAGTTCTTC. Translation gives CASTPSGNLAGNSYNEQFF. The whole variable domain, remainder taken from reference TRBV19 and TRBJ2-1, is DGGITQSPKYLFRKEGQNVTLSCEQNLNHDAMYWYRQDPGQGLRLIYYSQIVNDFQKGDIAEGYSVSREKKESFPLTVTSAQKNPTAFYLCASTPSGNLAGNSYNEQFFGPGTRLTVL.

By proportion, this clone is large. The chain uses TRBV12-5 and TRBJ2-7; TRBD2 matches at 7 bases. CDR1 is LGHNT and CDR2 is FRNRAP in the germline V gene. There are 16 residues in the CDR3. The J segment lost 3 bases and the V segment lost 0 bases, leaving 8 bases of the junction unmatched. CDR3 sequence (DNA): TGTGCTAGTGGTTTGGTTGGGGGGAGGGTGAACTACGAGCAGTACTTC. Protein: CASGLVGGRVNYEQYF. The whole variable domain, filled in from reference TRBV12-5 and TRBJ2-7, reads DARVTQTPRHKVTEMGQEVTMRCQPILGHNTVFWYRQTMMQGLELLAYFRNRAPLDDSGMPKDRFSAEMPDATLATLKIQPSEPRDSAVYFCASGLVGGRVNYEQYFGPGTRLTVT.

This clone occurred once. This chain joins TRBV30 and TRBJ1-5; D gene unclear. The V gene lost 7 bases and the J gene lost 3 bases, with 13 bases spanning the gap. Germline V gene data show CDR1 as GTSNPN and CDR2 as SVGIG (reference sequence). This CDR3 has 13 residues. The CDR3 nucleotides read TGTGCCTCGTCGGGTCTGAACAATCAGCCCCAGCATTTT. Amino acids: CASSGLNNQPQHF.

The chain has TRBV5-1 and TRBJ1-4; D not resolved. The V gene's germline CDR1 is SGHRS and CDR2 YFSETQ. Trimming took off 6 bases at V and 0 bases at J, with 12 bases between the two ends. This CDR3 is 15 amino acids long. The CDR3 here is CASKTQDATNEKLFF. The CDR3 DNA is TGCGCCAGCAAGACACAAGACGCAACTAATGAAAAACTGTTTTTT.

CDR3 nucleotide sequence: TGTGCCAGCAGCGTATCGAGCGGGGTCAGCAATGAGCAGTTCTTC. As protein: CASSVSSGVSNEQFF. The gene calls are TRBV9 and TRBJ2-1; 7 bases map to TRBD2. This CDR3 has 15 residues. Germline lookup yields CDR1 SGDLS and CDR2 YYNGEE. Trimming at V came to 1 base and at J to 6 bases, leaving 7 bases not matched to a gene.

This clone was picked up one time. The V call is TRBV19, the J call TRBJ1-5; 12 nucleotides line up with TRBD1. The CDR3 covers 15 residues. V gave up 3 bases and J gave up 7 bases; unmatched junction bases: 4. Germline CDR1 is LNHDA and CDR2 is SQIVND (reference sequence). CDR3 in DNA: TGTGCCAGTAGTATCGGGACAGGGGGCGGGCAGCCCCAGCATTTT. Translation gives CASSIGTGGGQPQHF.

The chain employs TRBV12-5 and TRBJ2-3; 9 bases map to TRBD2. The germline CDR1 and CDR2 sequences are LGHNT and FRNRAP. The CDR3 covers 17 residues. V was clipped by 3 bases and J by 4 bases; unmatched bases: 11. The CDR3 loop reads CASGLGGSGRRADTQYF. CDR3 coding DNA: TGTGCTAGTGGTTTAGGGGGTAGCGGGAGACGCGCAGATACGCAGTATTTT. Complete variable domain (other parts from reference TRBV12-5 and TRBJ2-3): DARVTQTPRHKVTEMGQEVTMRCQPILGHNTVFWYRQTMMQGLELLAYFRNRAPLDDSGMPKDRFSAEMPDATLATLKIQPSEPRDSAVYFCASGLGGSGRRADTQYFGPGTRLTVL.

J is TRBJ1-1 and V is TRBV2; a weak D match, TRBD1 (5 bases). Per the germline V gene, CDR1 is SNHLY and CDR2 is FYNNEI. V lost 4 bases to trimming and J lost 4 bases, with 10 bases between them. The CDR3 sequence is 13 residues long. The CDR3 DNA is TGTGCCAGCAGTGTGTTGGGGGGCACTGAAGCTTTCTTT. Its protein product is CASSVLGGTEAFF.